A selection of T cell receptor beta chains follows, all from one sample in a study of T cell changes during pregnancy in multiple sclerosis. Profiled with immunoSEQ multiplex PCR; TCRdb holds only in-frame clones, not every one. The data hold tens of thousands of clones, with 90% to 95% observed a single time. This specimen consisted of peripheral blood, obtained in the third trimester of pregnancy. The receptors shown here come from a female donor with multiple sclerosis, enrolled in a pregnancy study. Both conserved end residues are part of each CDR3. Fields, in order: D gene, clone size, V gene, J gene, CDR3 DNA, CDR3 protein. A D gene is named only where the DNA matches it firmly. Rows give clone size only sometimes, using once, few, many, or a class for an expanded clone.

TRBD2	.	TRBV23-1	TRBJ2-4	TGCGCAACGGACGGGAGGGCCCATACCAAAAACATTCAGTACTTC	CATDGRAHTKNIQYF
TRBD1	.	TRBV5-1	TRBJ1-2	TGCGCCAGCAGCTTGGTTCGGACAGGGACCTATGGCTACACCTTC	CASSLVRTGTYGYTF
.	.	TRBV23-1	TRBJ2-1	TGCGCCAGCAGTCAGGAGGGGGGGAGGGCCTCTCTCTTC	CASSQEGGRASLF
.	.	TRBV27	TRBJ1-1	TGTGCCAGCAGTTTACATGCCTGGGGGGATGGGTCTGAAGCTTTCTTT	CASSLHAWGDGSEAFF
.	once	TRBV9	TRBJ2-5	TGTGCCAGCAGCTCACAAGAGACCCAGTACTTC	CASSSQETQYF
TRBD1	.	TRBV5-1	TRBJ1-2	TGCGCCAGCAGCTCGGGACAGGTGGATGGCTACACCTTC	CASSSGQVDGYTF
TRBD1	few	TRBV7-9	TRBJ1-2	TGTGCCAGCAGCTTCTCCGGGACAGGGTCTGGCTACACCTTC	CASSFSGTGSGYTF
TRBD1	.	TRBV5-8	TRBJ2-3	TGTGCCAGCAGCTTGGGTGGACAGGTGGCAGATACGCAGTATTTT	CASSLGGQVADTQYF
TRBD1	.	TRBV6-6	TRBJ2-1	TGTGCCAGCACCCGGGACAGGGGAGACAATGAGCAGTTCTTC	CASTRDRGDNEQFF
.	.	TRBV28	TRBJ2-4	TGTGCCAGCCTTAAACCAGGGGTTGGAGCCAAAAACATTCAGTACTTC	CASLKPGVGAKNIQYF
.	once	TRBV21-1	TRBJ2-1	TGTGCCAGCAGCAAAGCAGGAGGTGGGGATCTCGATGAGCAGTTCTTC	CASSKAGGGDLDEQFF
.	.	TRBV7-2	TRBJ1-4	TGTGCCAGCAGCTTAGTCGGGGGTAGGGTTGGAAAACTGTTTTTT	CASSLVGGRVGKLFF
TRBD2	.	TRBV4-1	TRBJ2-7	TGCGCCAGCAGCCAACCTAGCGGGAGCGGTAACGAGCAGTACTTC	CASSQPSGSGNEQYF
TRBD2	.	TRBV28	TRBJ2-1	TGTGCCAGCAGTTTCGTATTAGCGGGAGGGTTCAATGAGCAGTTCTTC	CASSFVLAGGFNEQFF
TRBD1	.	TRBV27	TRBJ1-2	TGTGCCAGCAGCAATCCCCGGGACAGACTTTATGGCTACACCTTC	CASSNPRDRLYGYTF
.	.	TRBV28	TRBJ2-7	TGTGCCAGCAGTTTAATCGGGAGTCCCCTAGGGCAGTACTTC	CASSLIGSPLGQYF
.	.	TRBV18	TRBJ2-5	TGTGCCAGCTCACCAGTAGAAGAGACCCAGTACTTC	CASSPVEETQYF
TRBD1	.	TRBV7-8	TRBJ2-1	TGTGCCAGCAGCTTAAAGGGACAGGGTCTCTCTCTCTCGGATGAGCAGTTCTTC	CASSLKGQGLSLSDEQFF
.	.	TRBV7-9	TRBJ2-1	TGTGCCAGCAGCTTAGTCGGTTCGCGGCTCCACAACATTGGCAATGAGCAGTTCTTC	CASSLVGSRLHNIGNEQFF
.	.	TRBV4-1	TRBJ2-7	TGCGCCAGCAGCCAAGAGCAGGCCTTCTCCTACGAGCAGTACTTC	CASSQEQAFSYEQYF
.	.	TRBV9	TRBJ2-7	TGTGCCAGCAGCCCAGAAGCGCGAGCTTCCTACGAGCAGTACTTC	CASSPEARASYEQYF
.	.	TRBV27	TRBJ2-2	TGTGCCAGCAGTAAAGTGGGAGACACCGGGGAGCTGTTTTTT	CASSKVGDTGELFF
TRBD1	.	TRBV11-2	TRBJ2-1	TGTGCCAGCAGCCCTCGGACAGGCCCTCATGAGCAGTTCTTC	CASSPRTGPHEQFF
.	.	TRBV4-1	TRBJ2-2	TGCGCCAGCAGCCCGGGCGGGGCCGGGGAGCTGTTTTTT	CASSPGGAGELFF
TRBD2	.	TRBV18	TRBJ2-7	TGTGCCAGCTCACGCGAACTAGCGGGAGACTACGAGCAGTACTTC	CASSRELAGDYEQYF
TRBD2	.	TRBV5-1	TRBJ2-1	TGCGCCAGCAGCCCATCGGGGGGCTCCTACAATGAGCAGTTCTTC	CASSPSGGSYNEQFF
.	.	TRBV19	TRBJ2-2	TGTGCCAGTAGTCGGGGGAGCGGGCGGTACACCGGGGAGCTGTTTTTT	CASSRGSGRYTGELFF
.	.	TRBV30	TRBJ1-3	TGTGCCTGGAGTGTATCTTCGGGTCGATGGAACACCATATATTTT	CAWSVSSGRWNTIYF
TRBD1	.	TRBV25-1	TRBJ2-2	TGTGCCAGCAGTGATAGGGACAGGGCTGCCGGGGAGCTGTTTTTT	CASSDRDRAAGELFF
.	.	TRBV6-1	TRBJ2-7	TGTGCCAGCAGAGAGGGGGGAGGGAGCTCCTACGAGCAATACTTC	CASREGGGSSYEQYF
TRBD1	.	TRBV5-1	TRBJ2-3	TGCGCCAGCAGGGCAACAGGGGGCTCAACAGATACGCAGTATTTT	CASRATGGSTDTQYF
.	.	TRBV11-2	TRBJ2-7	TGTGCCAGCAGCCAAACGCCGACTACGGGACTGGTCATCGAGCAGTACTTC	CASSQTPTTGLVIEQYF
TRBD2	.	TRBV5-1	TRBJ2-7	TGCGCCAGCAGCTTTTGGGCCCCTAGCGGGAGAATATACGAGCAGTACTTC	CASSFWAPSGRIYEQYF